Listed here are 14 T cell receptor beta chains from one sample, sequenced in a study of blood T cell repertoires in COVID-19. The table came from immunoSEQ multiplex PCR; TCRdb's copy has only in-frame clones and leaves some out. The data show about 400,000 clones, roughly 86% seen once. Specimen: PBMCs or T cells enriched from blood (not recorded which). The receptors come from a woman in her twenties or thirties who had recovered from COVID-19.

This sequence joins TRBV7-2 and TRBJ2-1; D is undetermined. V shed 6 bases and J shed 6 bases, with 9 bases lying between them. Germline-derived CDR1 and CDR2 are SGHTA and FQGNSA. CDR3 length: 12 residues. In nucleotides, the CDR3 is TGTGCCAGCAGTCCAACTTTCAATGAGCAGTTCTTC. It translates to CASSPTFNEQFF.

CDR3 DNA sequence: TGCAGCGTTGTTGTGGGGGCGCGCACTGAAGCTTTCTTT. This gives the protein CSVVVGARTEAFF. This chain joins TRBV29-1 and TRBJ1-1, with D perhaps matching TRBD1 (6 bases). The CDR3 covers 13 residues. V lost 4 bases to trimming and J lost 4 bases, with 13 bases between them. The germline gives CDR1 SQVTM, CDR2 ANQGSEA.

V and J are TRBV30 and TRBJ1-2; weak D call: TRBD1 (6 bases). The germline V and J ends were trimmed by 2 bases and 6 bases, with 22 bases remaining between them. Germline lookup yields CDR1 GTSNPN and CDR2 SVGIG (reference sequence). The CDR3 runs to 16 residues. CDR3 in DNA: TGTGCCTGGAGTCTTATAGATCGCAGGGGCCTTGATGGCTACACCTTC. It codes for CAWSLIDRRGLDGYTF.

The DNA for the CDR3 is TGTGCCAGCAGTTACCTACAGCTCGAACTCGGAAACACCATATATTTT. Translated: CASSYLQLELGNTIYF. V gene TRBV6-2 or TRBV6-3 combines with J gene TRBJ1-3; D is unresolved. The V gene's germline CDR1 is MNHEY and CDR2 SVGEGT. This CDR3 is built from 16 residues. V dropped 2 bases and J dropped 4 bases, with 15 bases sitting between them.

This clone appeared a few times. The rearrangement joins TRBV28 to TRBJ2-7; possible D gene TRBD1, 6 bases. The V end was cut by 10 bases, the J end by 3 bases, with 19 bases between. The length of the CDR3 is 14 residues. The germline V gene encodes CDR1 MDHEN and CDR2 SYDVKM. CDR3 coding DNA: TGTGCCACCGACAAGACAGGATGGGACTACGAGCAGTACTTC. This gives the protein CATDKTGWDYEQYF.

CDR3 protein: CASSEDRGTGELFF. The CDR3 bases are TGTGCCAGCAGTGAAGACAGGGGAACCGGGGAGCTGTTTTTT. The rearrangement joins TRBV2 to TRBJ2-2, with 7 bases fitting TRBD1. V lost 1 base to trimming and J lost 5 bases; unmatched junction nucleotides: 1. CDR1 and CDR2 (germline): SNHLY, FYNNEI. This CDR3 spans 14 amino acids.

This clone has only a few counts. The chain employs TRBV12-5 and TRBJ2-2, with D tentatively TRBD2 (6 bases). CDR3 length: 17 residues. The germline V and J ends were trimmed by 4 bases and 6 bases, with 21 bases remaining between them. The germline CDR1 and CDR2 sequences are LGHNT and FRNRAP. CDR3 bases: TGTGCTAGTGGTTCCCGTACAGGAGGGGTAGGCGCCGGGGAGCTGTTTTTT. It specifies CASGSRTGGVGAGELFF.

The chain couples TRBV5-1 to TRBJ1-1; 11 bases are shared with TRBD1. Germline CDR1 reads SGHRS; CDR2 reads YFSETQ. The CDR3 totals 15 residues. With V trimmed by 4 bases and J by 3 bases, 5 bases remained unmatched. This CDR3 reads CASSAWDRGDTEAFF. CDR3 nucleotides: TGCGCCAGCAGCGCATGGGACAGGGGGGACACTGAAGCTTTCTTT.

This rearrangement joins TRBV29-1 to TRBJ2-7; 7 bases fit TRBD2. Germline lookup yields CDR1 SQVTM and CDR2 ANQGSEA. Trimming at V came to 3 bases and at J to 2 bases, leaving 4 bases not matched to a gene. The CDR3 has 13 residues. In DNA form, the CDR3 reads TGCAGCGTTGAGACTAGCCTTACCTACGAGCAGTACTTC. It yields the protein CSVETSLTYEQYF.

This chain uses TRBV28 with TRBJ1-5; 7 positions agree with TRBD1. The CDR3 totals 14 residues. Germline V gene sequence: CDR1 MDHEN, CDR2 SYDVKM. V was pared by 5 bases and J by 1 base, with 2 bases of the junction left unmatched. The CDR3 loop is CASSAGGSNQPQHF. CDR3 nucleotides: TGTGCCAGCAGTGCAGGGGGAAGCAATCAGCCCCAGCATTTT.

V usage is TRBV12-3 or TRBV12-4 and J usage is TRBJ1-1, with unresolved D. This CDR3 has 12 amino acids. V was cut by 10 bases and J by 4 bases, with 13 bases left in between. CDR3 amino acids: CAIKNRGTEAFF. For the CDR3, the DNA is TGTGCCATAAAAAATCGGGGCACTGAAGCTTTCTTT.

The chain carries TRBV7-2 and TRBJ1-1, with 10 bases lining up with TRBD1. Germline CDR1 SGHTA, CDR2 FQGNSA. Trimming at V came to 6 bases and at J to 8 bases, leaving 9 bases not matched to a gene. The CDR3 contains 14 residues. The CDR3 coding sequence is TGTGCCAGCAGTCCCAGGGGGGGACAGGGGGAAGCTTTCTTT. Translating it yields CASSPRGGQGEAFF.

The chain carries TRBV5-4 and TRBJ2-7; 11 bases are shared with TRBD1. The V gene end was trimmed by 6 bases and the J gene end by 2 bases; junction bases not matched to a gene: 7. Germline CDR1 is SGHNT and CDR2 is YYREEE (reference sequence). There are 15 residues in the CDR3. CDR3 sequence: CASNPGQGATYEQYF. CDR3 DNA sequence: TGTGCCAGCAACCCCGGACAGGGGGCCACCTACGAGCAGTACTTC.

The CDR3 region is CASSVGVAGGEQYF. The CDR3, as DNA: TGTGCCAGCAGCGTAGGGGTAGCGGGAGGCGAGCAGTACTTC. The chain is built from TRBV9 and TRBJ2-7; TRBD2 matches at 10 bases. The CDR3 totals 14 residues. V was clipped by 0 bases and J by 6 bases; unmatched bases: 3. Germline CDR1 SGDLS, CDR2 YYNGEE. Looking up the rest from reference TRBV9 and TRBJ2-7 gives the full variable domain: DSGVTQTPKHLITATGQRVTLRCSPRSGDLSVYWYQQSLDQGLQFLIQYYNGEERAKGNILERFSAQQFPDLHSELNLSSLELGDSALYFCASSVGVAGGEQYFGPGTRLTVT.